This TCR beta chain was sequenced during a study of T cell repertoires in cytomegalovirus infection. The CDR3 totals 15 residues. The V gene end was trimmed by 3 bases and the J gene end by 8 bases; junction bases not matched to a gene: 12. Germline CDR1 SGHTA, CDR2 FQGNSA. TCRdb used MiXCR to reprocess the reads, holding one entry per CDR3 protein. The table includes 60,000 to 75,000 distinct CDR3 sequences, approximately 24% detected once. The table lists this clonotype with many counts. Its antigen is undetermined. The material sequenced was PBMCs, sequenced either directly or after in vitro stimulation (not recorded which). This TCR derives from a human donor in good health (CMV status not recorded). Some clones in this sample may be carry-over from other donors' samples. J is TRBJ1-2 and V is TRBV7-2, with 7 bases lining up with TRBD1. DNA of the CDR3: TGTGCCAGCAGCTTCGCCCGGACAGGCAGGATGGGCTACACCTTC. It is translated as CASSFARTGRMGYTF.